A single sample gave rise to the 14 T cell receptor beta chains below, sequenced in a study of post-analysis software for immune sequencing data. Study-level results: About five TRBV segments, including TRBV5-6, TRBV5-1 and TRBV20-1, were more frequent in patients than controls.

Their recognized antigens are unknown. Carried by the TCR beta cDNA libraries were unique molecular identifiers. TCRdb reprocessed the PCR reads with MiXCR, giving one entry per CDR3 protein. The sample holds 750,000 to 950,000 distinct CDR3 sequences, approximately 53% seen once. Sequenced material: blood. Every receptor here comes from a girl between 5 and 17 years old with multiple sclerosis.

The rearrangement uses TRBV12-3 or TRBV12-4 and TRBJ2-3; the match to TRBD2 covers 7 bases. The CDR3 consists of 14 residues. Trimming cost V 4 bases and J 4 bases; bases outside gene matches: 5. CDR3: CASSSLAPADTQYF. In DNA, the CDR3 is TGTGCCAGCAGTTCACTAGCGCCCGCAGATACGCAGTATTTT.

This chain links TRBV5-1 with TRBJ2-1; 8 bases align to TRBD2. J was trimmed by 8 bases and V by 4 bases; bases with no gene match: 14. The CDR3 totals 16 residues. From germline, CDR1 is SGHRS and CDR2 YFSETQ. CDR3 in amino acids: CASSPLAGGFVDEQFF. The DNA for the CDR3 is TGCGCCAGCAGCCCGCTGGCGGGAGGATTTGTAGATGAGCAGTTCTTC.

Remarks on this clonotype: An end of the junction differs from the germline gene, which may be a read error. In DNA, the CDR3 is TGTGCTAGCAGCTTTAGAACCGGGACTAGCCGTCGACTTTCCTACAATGAGCAGTTCTTC. Protein: CASSFRTGTSRRLSYNEQFF. The V call is TRBV7-7, the J call TRBJ2-1; 9 bases agree with TRBD2. Germline V gene data show CDR1 as SSHAT and CDR2 as FNYEAQ (reference sequence). This CDR3 is 20 amino acids long.

The chain uses TRBV29-1 and TRBJ1-2, with a tentative D call TRBD1 (5 bases). The V end was cut by 6 bases, the J end by 4 bases, with 15 bases between. This CDR3 is 13 amino acids long. Germline V gene data show CDR1 as SQVTM and CDR2 as ANQGSEA. In nucleotides, the CDR3 is TGCAGCGTCGCCCAGCAGGGAGGCTATGGCTACACCTTC. Protein sequence: CSVAQQGGYGYTF.

This sequence joins TRBV3-1 and TRBJ2-7; TRBD1 agrees at 9 bases. V was clipped by 3 bases and J by 1 base; unmatched bases: 4. CDR1 LGHDT and CDR2 YNNKEL come from the germline V gene (reference sequence). This CDR3 is built from 15 residues. CDR3 protein: CASSHSGTGSYEQYF. CDR3 DNA sequence: TGTGCCAGCAGCCACTCCGGGACAGGGTCCTACGAGCAGTACTTC.

This clonotype was counted only a few times. This sequence joins TRBV20-1 and TRBJ2-3; 11 bases fit TRBD2. Trimming cost V 6 bases and J 4 bases; bases outside gene matches: 9. In germline, CDR1 is DFQATT, CDR2 SNEGSKA (reference sequence). The CDR3 is 15 residues long. The CDR3 nucleotides are TGCAGTGCCAAGAGCGGGACTAGCGGTGCAGATACGCAGTATTTT. As protein: CSAKSGTSGADTQYF.

In its sample, this clonotype was seen a few times. The chain links TRBV3-1 to TRBJ2-7; the match to TRBD1 covers 7 bases. The CDR3 runs to 14 residues. Germline CDR1 reads LGHDT; CDR2 reads YNNKEL (reference sequence). With V trimmed by 4 bases and J by 5 bases, 8 bases remained unmatched. CDR3 nucleotides: TGTGCCAGCAGCCCGTCGACAGGGCTCCACGAGCAGTACTTC. This encodes CASSPSTGLHEQYF.

The chain combines TRBV5-1 with TRBJ2-6; TRBD1 might be the D (5 bases). The CDR3 totals 16 residues. CDR1 and CDR2 from the germline V gene are SGHRS and YFSETQ. Trimming pared 0 bases from V and 4 bases from J, leaving 11 bases between. CDR3 bases: TGCGCCAGCAGCTTGGAGGGGCGAACCGGGGCCAACGTCCTGACTTTC. This sequence encodes CASSLEGRTGANVLTF.

The chain uses TRBV20-1 and TRBJ1-1; maybe TRBD1 (6 bases). Germline CDR1 DFQATT, CDR2 SNEGSKA (reference sequence). The germline V and J ends were trimmed by 6 bases and 1 base, with 9 bases remaining between them. The CDR3 loop spans 12 amino acids. The CDR3 sequence: CSAVQGNTEAFF. The CDR3 nucleotides read TGCAGTGCCGTACAGGGGAACACTGAAGCTTTCTTT.

The rearrangement links TRBV20-1 to TRBJ2-4; TRBD1 agrees at 8 bases. With V trimmed by 0 bases and J by 3 bases, 10 bases remained unmatched. Germline CDR1 DFQATT, CDR2 SNEGSKA (reference sequence). The CDR3 extends over 17 amino acids. The CDR3 loop is CSARELGQGSGKNIQYF. CDR3 DNA: TGCAGTGCTAGAGAGCTAGGACAGGGATCCGGCAAAAACATTCAGTACTTC.

The rearrangement joins TRBV7-3 to TRBJ2-3, with TRBD2 matching over 9 bases. Germline values: CDR1 SGHTA, CDR2 FQGTGA. The CDR3 loop spans 12 amino acids. V gave up 3 bases and J gave up 11 bases; unmatched junction bases: 3. The DNA of the CDR3 is TGTGCCAGCAGCTTCGGTAGCGGGAGGCAGTATTTT. It yields the protein CASSFGSGRQYF. The whole variable domain, remainder taken from reference TRBV7-3 and TRBJ2-3, is GAGVSQTPSNKVTEKGKYVELRCDPISGHTALYWYRQSLGQGPEFLIYFQGTGAADDSGLPNDRFFAVRPEGSVSTLKIQRTERGDSAVYLCASSFGSGRQYFGPGTRLTVL.

The genes are TRBV20-1 and TRBJ1-1; the D gene is possibly TRBD1 (5 bases). The CDR3 contains 15 residues. The germline CDR1 and CDR2 sequences are DFQATT and SNEGSKA (reference sequence). The CDR3 sequence: CRLENPSGRNTEAFF. The DNA for the CDR3 is TGCAGGCTAGAGAACCCTTCGGGACGGAACACTGAAGCTTTCTTT.

J is TRBJ2-7 and V is TRBV5-5; D possibly corresponds to TRBD2 (7 bases). The CDR3 covers 15 residues. CDR1 is SGHKS and CDR2 is YYEKEE in the germline V gene (reference sequence). Trimming took 2 bases from V and 5 from J, leaving 17 bases between them. The CDR3 bases are TGTGCCAGCAGCTTTCGGACAGCGGGAACCGACGAGCAGTACTTC. The encoded protein is CASSFRTAGTDEQYF. The whole variable domain, filled in from reference TRBV5-5 and TRBJ2-7, reads DAGVTQSPTHLIKTRGQQVTLRCSPISGHKSVSWYQQVLGQGPQFIFQYYEKEERGRGNFPDRFSARQFPNYSSELNVNALLLGDSALYLCASSFRTAGTDEQYFGPGTRLTVT.

V usage is TRBV7-3 and J usage is TRBJ2-5, with no clear D. V lost 2 bases, J lost 3 bases, and 7 bases lay in between. CDR3 size: 13 residues. Germline CDR1 SGHTA, CDR2 FQGTGA. Written as DNA, the CDR3 is TGTGCCAGCAGCTTACTCGACGAAGAGACCCAGTACTTC. This translates into CASSLLDEETQYF.